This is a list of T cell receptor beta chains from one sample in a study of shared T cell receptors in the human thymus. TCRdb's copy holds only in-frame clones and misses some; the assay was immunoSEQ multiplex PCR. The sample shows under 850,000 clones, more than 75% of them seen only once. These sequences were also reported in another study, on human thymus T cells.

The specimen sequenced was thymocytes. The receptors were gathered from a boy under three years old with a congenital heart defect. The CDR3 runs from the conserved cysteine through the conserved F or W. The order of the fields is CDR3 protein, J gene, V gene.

CDR3 protein: CASSWTSGRRADTQYF; J gene: TRBJ2-3; V gene: TRBV6-6
CDR3 protein: CASSSPGISGNTIYF; J gene: TRBJ1-3; V gene: TRBV5-5
CDR3 protein: CASSQDGRGRTHDTQYF; J gene: TRBJ2-3; V gene: TRBV4-1
CDR3 protein: CASSTRDRGRNEQFF; J gene: TRBJ2-1; V gene: TRBV9
CDR3 protein: CATSARPSRGRYNEQFF; J gene: TRBJ2-1; V gene: TRBV15
CDR3 protein: CASSLGGIRQETQYF; J gene: TRBJ2-5; V gene: TRBV7-2
CDR3 protein: CATSREVGRQGAGQPQHF; J gene: TRBJ1-5; V gene: TRBV15
CDR3 protein: CASSDRSGTGTETQYF; J gene: TRBJ2-5; V gene: TRBV5-1
CDR3 protein: CASSSPGTENQPQHF; J gene: TRBJ1-5; V gene: TRBV19
CDR3 protein: CASSLGGKTSGRASYEQYF; J gene: TRBJ2-7; V gene: TRBV7-9
CDR3 protein: CATSRGANTEAFF; J gene: TRBJ1-1; V gene: TRBV15
CDR3 protein: CATSRALPDRDLAKNIQYF; J gene: TRBJ2-4; V gene: TRBV15
CDR3 protein: CASSFSGTAIEEQFF; J gene: TRBJ2-1; V gene: TRBV14
CDR3 protein: CASSTLAGGTDTQYF; J gene: TRBJ2-3; V gene: TRBV11-3
CDR3 protein: CASSATSVYEQYF; J gene: TRBJ2-7; V gene: TRBV5-5
CDR3 protein: CASRPPRGVWSNQPQHF; J gene: TRBJ1-5; V gene: TRBV7-6
CDR3 protein: CASSSPAGGGQYF; J gene: TRBJ2-7; V gene: TRBV27
CDR3 protein: CASSQTTKGLGLKETQYF; J gene: TRBJ2-5; V gene: TRBV14
CDR3 protein: CASSPPPGLAGGNFSWTQYF; J gene: TRBJ2-5; V gene: TRBV5-1
CDR3 protein: CASSLDHRQGSNYGYTF; J gene: TRBJ1-2; V gene: TRBV11-3
CDR3 protein: CASSSSALAGVSNEQFF; J gene: TRBJ2-1; V gene: TRBV21-1
CDR3 protein: CASSFLRLAESTDTQYF; J gene: TRBJ2-3; V gene: TRBV11-2
CDR3 protein: CASSLVPGPNMNTEAFF; J gene: TRBJ1-1; V gene: TRBV5-4
CDR3 protein: CASSSAAGPSDTQYF; J gene: TRBJ2-3; V gene: TRBV28
CDR3 protein: CASSLGTGRKAFF; J gene: TRBJ1-1; V gene: TRBV5-1
CDR3 protein: CAWSLTRPASGSSYEQYF; J gene: TRBJ2-7; V gene: TRBV30
CDR3 protein: CASSLAKAAEIGAKNIQYF; J gene: TRBJ2-4; V gene: TRBV7-2
CDR3 protein: CASSRTGLPYEQCF; J gene: TRBJ2-7; V gene: TRBV19
CDR3 protein: CSVGAGGLNGYTF; J gene: TRBJ1-2; V gene: TRBV29-1
CDR3 protein: CASSRLGQGYYEQYF; J gene: TRBJ2-7; V gene: TRBV6-6
CDR3 protein: CASDLRLTGNQPQHF; J gene: TRBJ1-5; V gene: TRBV19
CDR3 protein: CASSFWGRSGYTF; J gene: TRBJ1-2; V gene: TRBV28
CDR3 protein: CASSLNSYEQYF; J gene: TRBJ2-7; V gene: TRBV7-6
CDR3 protein: CSVEEATSGYNEQFF; J gene: TRBJ2-1; V gene: TRBV29-1
CDR3 protein: CASSLAVREGYNEQFF; J gene: TRBJ2-1; V gene: TRBV5-5
CDR3 protein: CASSFLERRLGYEQYF; J gene: TRBJ2-7; V gene: TRBV7-2
CDR3 protein: CASSLGGTAPYEQYF; J gene: TRBJ2-7; V gene: TRBV7-2
CDR3 protein: CASSQGLAGPTDTQYF; J gene: TRBJ2-3; V gene: TRBV28
CDR3 protein: CASNWGPDTQYF; J gene: TRBJ2-3; V gene: TRBV6-1